The 9 T cell receptor delta chains below were found in one sample sequenced in a study of γδ T cells in repeated Plasmodium falciparum infection. Flow sorting of PBMC yielded separate Vgamma9/Vdelta2+ and Vdelta2-negative gammadelta T cell populations for bulk repertoire analysis. TCRdb reprocessed the multiplex PCR reads through CATT. The sample yields roughly 93,000 delta-chain clones, over 1.3% seen once. The sample consisted of gamma-delta T cells from blood. The receptor source for this set is a pool of human donors (malaria-infected and uninfected, not separated).

This clone was seen a few times. A far larger clone is just one base off, so this is likely a read error. The sample has other DNA sequences that encode this CDR3 too. This chain joins TRDV2 and TRDJ3; 7 nucleotides align to TRDD3. The J gene was not available in TCRdb and was assigned here by matching the DNA to germline segments. V was pared by 4 bases and J by 4 bases, with 9 bases of the junction left unmatched. Germline V CDR1 and CDR2: GEAIGNYY, EKD. The CDR3 is 17 amino acids. The CDR3 here is CACDGGLSSWDTRQMFF. CDR3 DNA: TGTGCCTGTGATGGGGGACTGAGCTCTTGGGACACCCGACAGATGTTTTTC.

This clone was picked up a small number of times. The amino acid sequence in TCRdb belongs to a much larger clone and departs from this DNA's translation at residue 15, likely a sequencing read error; the sequence shown is translated from the DNA. The rearrangement joins TRDV1 to TRDJ1; the D gene is possibly TRDD2 (5 bases). TCRdb is silent on the J gene; assignment here came from matching the DNA to germline. The CDR3 loop spans 21 amino acids. Trimming stripped 2 bases from V and 1 base from J, with 29 bases between. Germline CDR1 TSWWSYY, CDR2 QGS. Here the CDR3 DNA reads TGTGCTCTTGGGGAAGGTTTCACCTACGTCCCTACTCATAGGTGCACCGATAAACTCATCTTT. Its protein product is CALGEGFTYVPTHRCTDKLIF.

Ten or more counts support this clone. Additional DNA sequences in this sample encode the identical CDR3. The chain employs TRDV1 and TRDJ1; TRDD3 aligns across 8 bases. Unmatched junction bases numbered 20, after V lost 2 bases and J lost 0 bases. Germline V gene lookup returns CDR1 TSWWSYY and CDR2 QGS. This CDR3 region has 21 residues. The chain's CDR3 is CALGERIRPGGLSQYTDKLIF. CDR3 bases: TGTGCTCTTGGGGAAAGGATCCGACCTGGGGGACTCTCACAGTACACCGATAAACTCATCTTT.

A word on this clone: This DNA's translation and the protein TCRdb lists, from a much larger clone, do not match at residue 7, likely due to a read error; the protein shown is translated from the DNA. This chain joins TRDV3 and TRDJ1; possibly TRDD3 for D (5 bases). The J gene, not given by TCRdb, was assigned here from a germline match of the nucleotide sequence. Germline CDR1 TVYSNPD, CDR2 GDNSRS (reference sequence). The germline V and J ends were trimmed by 1 base and 5 bases, with 20 bases remaining between them. This CDR3 is built from 15 residues. The CDR3 coding sequence is TGTGCCTTTAAGAGGTTTCCGGCGTACTGGGATAAACTCATCTTT. Translation gives CAFKRFPAYWDKLIF.

Details on this clone: Translating this DNA gives a protein that differs at residue 12 from the TCRdb one, which belongs to a much larger clone; a read error is likely, and the protein shown is this translation. The chain couples TRDV2 to TRDJ3; 9 bases match TRDD3. The CDR3 loop spans 19 amino acids. The germline gives CDR1 GEAIGNYY, CDR2 EKD. CDR3 region: CACDTGYWGTSRDTRQMFF. CDR3 bases: TGTGCCTGTGACACCGGGTACTGGGGGACCTCCAGGGACACCCGACAGATGTTTTTC.

In its sample, this clone was seen many times. The chain employs TRDV1 and TRDJ1, with 11 bases identical to TRDD3. V trimming: 2 bases; J trimming: 4 bases; junction bases outside the gene matches: 3. Germline CDR1 reads TSWWSYY; CDR2 reads QGS. The CDR3 covers 15 residues. CDR3 DNA sequence: TGTGCTCTTGGGGAAAAAACTGGGGGATACGATAAACTCATCTTT. Translated, it gives CALGEKTGGYDKLIF.

For this clone: This likely came from a read error, as a far larger clone is one base away. In the same sample, other DNA sequences code for this CDR3. The chain combines TRDV1 with TRDJ1; tentative D call: TRDD3 (6 bases). TCRdb supplies no J gene; here it was assigned by aligning the nucleotide sequence to germline. There are 19 residues in the CDR3. Per germline, CDR1 TSWWSYY and CDR2 QGS. V was clipped by 7 bases and J by 1 base, with 28 bases between them. CDR3 sequence: CALVLFPLAGGATTDKLIF. The CDR3 DNA reads as TGTGCTCTTGTGCTCTTCCCTCTCGCGGGGGGAGCGACCACCGATAAACTCATCTTT.

This clone was counted only a few times. TCRdb's protein, taken from a much larger clone, differs from this DNA's translation at residue 8, likely owing to a read error; the protein displayed comes from the DNA. V is TRDV1 and J is TRDJ1, with 13 nucleotides matching TRDD3. TCRdb records no J gene; here it was assigned by comparing the DNA to germline. The CDR3 length is 23 residues. In germline, CDR1 is TSWWSYY, CDR2 QGS. J lost 0 bases, V lost 2 bases, and 21 bases had no gene match. The chain's CDR3 is CALGERGVTFTGGYAVYTDKLIF. The CDR3 DNA follows: TGTGCTCTTGGGGAAAGGGGCGTGACTTTCACTGGGGGATACGCGGTGTACACCGATAAACTCATCTTT.

About this clone: It is likely a read error: a sequence one base away is far more abundant. Other DNA sequences in this specimen translate into the identical CDR3. The V call is TRDV1, the J call TRDJ1, with D tentatively TRDD3 (5 bases). Matching the DNA to germline supplied the J gene, which TCRdb does not give. Between the trimmed V and J ends, which lost 2 bases and 0 bases, there was a span of 40 bases. Germline assignment: CDR1 TSWWSYY and CDR2 QGS. This CDR3 comprises 25 residues. CDR3 in amino acids: CALGEVRGALMDLLPLYWYTDKLIF. CDR3 bases: TGTGCTCTTGGGGAAGTTCGTGGCGCCTTGATGGATTTACTCCCACTTTACTGGTACACCGATAAACTCATCTTT.